The 30 T cell receptor delta chains in this list originate from one sample, sequenced in a study of gammadelta T cells in human blood. TCRdb reapplied CATT to the RT-PCR reads. The repertoire includes about 900 delta-chain clones, 15% to 20% of them detected once, and about 15% sits in the top ten. Sequences were obtained from Vgamma9Vdelta2 gamma-delta T cells from fetal blood. These receptor sequences come from a human fetus.

A word on this clone: Since a much larger clone is just one base distant, this may be a read error. This chain connects TRDV2 to TRDJ3, with 9 nucleotides matching TRDD3. Because TCRdb records no J gene, it was assigned here through a match of the DNA to germline. Looked up from germline, CDR1 is GEAIGNYY and CDR2 is EKD. The CDR3 consists of 19 residues. V was pared by 3 bases and J by 0 bases, with 8 bases of the junction left unmatched. For the CDR3, the DNA is TGTGCCTGTGACGCCTGGGGGATTTCCCGCTCCTGGGACACCCGACAGATGTTTTTC. It is translated as CACDAWGISRSWDTRQMFF.

Notes on this clone: Translating this DNA gives a protein that differs at residue 5 from the TCRdb one, which belongs to a much larger clone; a read error is likely, and the protein shown is this translation. The V and J genes are TRDV2 and TRDJ3; 8 nucleotides line up with TRDD3. Germline V gene data show CDR1 as GEAIGNYY and CDR2 as EKD. With V trimmed by 3 bases and J by 0 bases, 3 bases remained unmatched. The length of the CDR3 is 17 residues. The CDR3, as DNA: TGTGCCTGTGACGCCTGGGGGAGCTCCTGGGACACCCGACAGATGTTTTTC. Amino acid sequence: CACDAWGSSWDTRQMFF.

By share of the sample, this clone is large. The chain carries TRDV2 and TRDJ2, with 11 bases lining up with TRDD3. J lost 0 bases, V lost 2 bases, and 1 base had no gene match. The CDR3 loop spans 16 amino acids. Germline CDR1 reads GEAIGNYY; CDR2 reads EKD. The CDR3 sequence: CACDKLGDTLTAQLFF. CDR3 DNA: TGTGCCTGTGACAAACTGGGGGATACTTTGACAGCACAACTCTTCTTT.

Within the sample, this clone is large. The V and J genes are TRDV2 and TRDJ3; possible D gene TRDD3, 6 bases. The germline V gene encodes CDR1 GEAIGNYY and CDR2 EKD. V dropped 6 bases and J dropped 1 base, with 12 bases sitting between them. CDR3 length: 16 residues. The CDR3 nucleotides read TGTGCCTGTTGCCGGGGGGAGTCCTGGGACACCCGACAGATGTTTTTC. It codes for CACCRGESWDTRQMFF.

By sample fraction, this clone is large (0.1 to 1%). The rearrangement links TRDV2 to TRDJ3; TRDD3 matches at 13 bases. This CDR3 comprises 20 residues. Germline V gene lookup returns CDR1 GEAIGNYY and CDR2 EKD. After removal of 2 bases from V and 1 base from J, the junction contained 7 bases not matched to a gene. In DNA form, the CDR3 reads TGTGCCTGTGACAAACTACTGGGGGATACGCGGTCCTGGGACACCCGACAGATGTTTTTC. Translated, it gives CACDKLLGDTRSWDTRQMFF.

A word on this clone: One junction end does not reproduce the germline sequence, and a read error may be involved. V and J are TRDV2 and TRDJ3, with TRDD3 identical over 8 bases. TCRdb records no J gene; here it was assigned by comparing the DNA to germline. This CDR3 region has 20 residues. Germline CDR1 is GEAIGNYY and CDR2 is EKD. CDR3 region: CACDHWGSSSDSWDARQMFF. The CDR3 bases are TGTGCCTGTGATCACTGGGGGTCCTCGAGTGACTCCTGGGACGCCCGACAGATGTTTTTC.

This clone counts as large. The gene calls are TRDV2 and TRDJ2; D may be TRDD3 (6 bases). The CDR3 consists of 14 residues. Germline values: CDR1 GEAIGNYY, CDR2 EKD. The ends were cut back, 1 base at V and 3 bases at J, with 8 bases in the middle. The DNA of the CDR3 is TGTGCCTGTGACACGTGGGGGCTGACAGCACAACTCTTCTTT. This encodes CACDTWGLTAQLFF.

This clone is categorized as large. The chain recombines TRDV2 with TRDJ3; the match to TRDD3 covers 9 bases. The J segment lost 1 base and the V segment lost 2 bases, leaving 2 bases of the junction unmatched. The CDR3 is 17 residues long. The germline V gene has CDR1 GEAIGNYY and CDR2 EKD. The CDR3 here is CACDNTGGSWDTRQMFF. CDR3 nucleotides: TGTGCCTGTGACAATACTGGGGGATCCTGGGACACCCGACAGATGTTTTTC.

This clone is termed medium-sized. The rearrangement links TRDV2 to TRDJ3; 10 positions agree with TRDD3. After removal of 2 bases from V and 4 bases from J, the junction contained 4 bases not matched to a gene. This CDR3 has 17 amino acids. Per germline, CDR1 GEAIGNYY and CDR2 EKD. The CDR3 region is CACDILGDFWDTRQMFF. DNA for the CDR3: TGTGCCTGTGACATACTGGGGGATTTTTGGGACACCCGACAGATGTTTTTC.

To note about this clone: One base away lies a much larger clone, so this may be a sequencing read error. Other DNA variants within this sample encode the same CDR3. This chain joins TRDV2 and TRDJ1; 10 bases map to TRDD3. From germline, CDR1 is GEAIGNYY and CDR2 EKD. The CDR3 runs 14 residues. Germline trimming cut 3 bases from V and 2 bases from J; bases unmatched to any gene: 2. The CDR3 nucleotides are TGTGCCTGTGACGGACTGGGGGATACCGATAAACTCATCTTT. Translated: CACDGLGDTDKLIF.

By proportion, this clone is large (0.1 to 1%). The rearrangement uses TRDV2 and TRDJ3; 7 bases match TRDD3. Germline CDR1 GEAIGNYY, CDR2 EKD. This CDR3 comprises 23 residues. With V trimmed by 0 bases and J by 0 bases, 19 bases remained unmatched. The CDR3 DNA follows: TGTGCCTGTGACACCGTATTATTTAGGGGAGGGATACTCCCCTCCTGGGACACCCGACAGATGTTTTTC. This encodes CACDTVLFRGGILPSWDTRQMFF.

This clone ranks as large. The chain couples TRDV2 to TRDJ2, with 10 positions matching TRDD3. The J segment lost 5 bases and the V segment lost 4 bases, leaving 3 bases of the junction unmatched. This CDR3 has 14 amino acids. Germline CDR1 GEAIGNYY, CDR2 EKD. CDR3 bases: TGTGCCTGTGATTCACTGGGGGATACAGCACAACTCTTCTTT. Amino acid sequence: CACDSLGDTAQLFF.

In its sample, this clone ranks as medium-sized (0.01 to 0.1%). The chain employs TRDV2 and TRDJ2; TRDD3 agrees at 10 bases. The CDR3 consists of 15 residues. J was trimmed by 5 bases and V by 3 bases; bases with no gene match: 5. CDR1 is GEAIGNYY, CDR2 EKD, per germline. The CDR3 coding sequence is TGTGCCTGTGACTCTATACTGGGGGATACAGCACAACTCTTCTTT. Protein: CACDSILGDTAQLFF.

A few counts support this clone. A much larger clone sits a single nucleotide away, making a read error possible. Other DNA sequences in this sample translate to the same CDR3. This chain uses TRDV2 with TRDJ3, with 12 bases that match TRDD3. Germline V gives CDR1 GEAIGNYY, CDR2 EKD. This CDR3 is built from 20 residues. The CDR3 region has the DNA TGTGCCTGTGACCCAATAGTACTGGGGGATACCGGTTGGGACACCCGTCAGATGTTTTTC. Translation gives CACDPIVLGDTGWDTRQMFF.

Sample share makes this clone medium-sized (0.01 to 0.1%). The V call is TRDV2, the J call TRDJ3; D not certain. The CDR3 runs 15 residues. V lost 3 bases, J lost 1 base, and 6 bases lay in between. Germline CDR1 is GEAIGNYY and CDR2 is EKD. CDR3 DNA: TGTGCCTGTGACTTTGTATCCTGGGACACCCGACAGATGTTTTTC. Amino acids: CACDFVSWDTRQMFF.

The V call is TRDV2, the J call TRDJ3; 10 bases are shared with TRDD3. Here the J gene was assigned by germline matching of the DNA, as TCRdb has none. CDR1 and CDR2 (germline): GEAIGNYY, EKD. This CDR3 is built from 18 residues. V was clipped by 0 bases and J by 0 bases; unmatched bases: 1. CDR3 loop: CACDTLGDSSWDTRQMFF. CDR3 coding DNA: TGTGCCTGTGACACCCTGGGGGATAGCTCCTGGGACACCCGACAGATGTTTTTC.

For this clone: A read error may explain this, as a much larger clone is one base away. The chain links TRDV2 to TRDJ3, with TRDD3 matching 8 bases. J was trimmed by 0 bases and V by 1 base; bases with no gene match: 31. Germline CDR1 GEAIGNYY, CDR2 EKD. The CDR3 covers 27 residues. The DNA for the CDR3 is TGTGCCTGTGACACAACCTGGGGTAGTAGAGGTCTTACTGGGGGGCTACGGAGCTCCTGGGACACCCGACAGATGTTTTTC. Amino acid sequence: CACDTTWGSRGLTGGLRSSWDTRQMFF.

This clone was seen just once. Possible read error: a much larger clone is one base away. Although no V gene was called, TRDJ3 is the J gene; the table's D call of TRDD3 was not tested on the DNA. CDR3 length equals 22 residues. The CDR3 bases are TGTGCCTGTGACACCGTGTCATACTGGGGGATACGCTCTTCTTGGGACACCCGACAGATGTTTTTC. It is translated as CACDTVSYWGIRSSWDTRQMFF.

This clone was seen only once. Other DNA sequences from this sample encode an identical CDR3 as well. No V gene was called here, but the J gene is TRDJ3; TRDD3 was called by the table and not checked on the DNA. The CDR3 runs to 19 residues. The DNA for the CDR3 is TGTGCCTGTGACACTGGGGGATACGGGAGTTCCTGGGACACCCGACAGATGTTTTTC. It translates to CACDTGGYGSSWDTRQMFF.

Notes on this clone: A much larger clone lies a single base off, so this may be a read error. Distinct nucleotide sequences in the sample also encode this CDR3. The V gene is TRDV2, the J gene TRDJ3, with 12 bases that match TRDD3. This CDR3 is 17 amino acids long. The V segment lost 1 base and the J segment 4 bases; nucleotides outside the gene matches: 1. Germline lookup yields CDR1 GEAIGNYY and CDR2 EKD. DNA for the CDR3: TGTGCCTGTGACACACTGGGGGATACATGGGACACCCGACAGATGTTTTTC. Translating it yields CACDTLGDTWDTRQMFF.

This clone was found a few times. This may be a read error, as it is one base from a much larger clone. The same CDR3 arises from other DNA sequences in this sample as well. This sequence joins TRDV2 and TRDJ3, with 7 bases identical to TRDD3. Germline CDR1 is GEAIGNYY and CDR2 is EKD. This CDR3 is built from 19 residues. CDR3 DNA: TGTGCCTGTGACACGATCTGGGGGTCAAGCTCCTGGGATACCCGACAGATGTTTTTC. Its protein is CACDTIWGSSSWDTRQMFF.

In the case of this clone: A much larger clone lies one base from this, so it may be a read error. No V gene was called, though TRDJ3 was called as the J gene; TRDD3 reflects the table's D call only, with no check against the DNA. The CDR3 covers 22 residues. The CDR3 DNA follows: TGTGCCTGTGACACCGTGCCATACTGGGGGATATGCTCTTCTTGGGACACCCGACAGATGTTTTTC. Encoded protein: CACDTVPYWGICSSWDTRQMFF.

Comment on this clone: This may stem from a read error, because a much larger clone lies one nucleotide away. The same CDR3 can be traced to other DNA sequences in this sample. J is TRDJ2 and V is TRDV2, with a tentative D call TRDD3 (5 bases). Trimming shortened V by 0 bases and J by 0 bases, and 16 bases separated the two germline ends. CDR3 length equals 18 residues. Germline V gives CDR1 GEAIGNYY, CDR2 EKD. The CDR3 is CACDTVEGTPALTAQLFF. In nucleotides, the CDR3 is TGTGCCTGTGACACCGTAGAGGGGACACCAGCTTTGACAGCACAACTCTTCTTT.

This clone was seen only a few times. A far larger clone lies a single base away; this is likely a read error. The V and J genes are TRDV2 and TRDJ3; 11 bases map to TRDD3. This CDR3 contains 19 residues. With 3 bases clipped from V and 0 bases from J, the junction kept 6 bases outside the gene matches. The germline V gene has CDR1 GEAIGNYY and CDR2 EKD. This chain's CDR3 is CACDAVLGDSSWDTRQMFF. CDR3 bases: TGTGCCTGTGACGCCGTACTGGGGGATAGCTCCTGGGACACCCGACAGATGTTTTTC.

This clone is large within its sample. The chain recombines TRDV2 with TRDJ3; 13 bases match TRDD3. CDR3 length: 20 residues. Germline V gene data show CDR1 as GEAIGNYY and CDR2 as EKD. Trimming took 3 bases from V and 3 from J; bases not matched to a gene: 10. This CDR3 reads CACDRLLGDTEGWDTRQMFF. The CDR3 DNA follows: TGTGCCTGTGACCGCCTACTGGGGGATACGGAAGGCTGGGACACCCGACAGATGTTTTTC.

Concerning this clone itself: A single base is all that separates this from a far larger clone, so a read error is likely. The chain is built from TRDV2 and TRDJ3, with 9 bases identical to TRDD3. TCRdb does not report a J gene; here it was assigned by matching the DNA to germline references. Germline CDR1 and CDR2: GEAIGNYY and EKD. This CDR3 has 21 residues. As DNA, the CDR3 is TGTGCCTGTGACACCGGCGAAGTGGGGGATAAGAGCTCCTGGGGCACCCGACAGATGTTTTTC. It specifies CACDTGEVGDKSSWGTRQMFF.

In its sample, this clone is medium-sized (0.01 to 0.1%). The chain joins TRDV2 to TRDJ2; 12 bases align to TRDD3. The CDR3 is 18 residues long. The germline V gene has CDR1 GEAIGNYY and CDR2 EKD. Losses at the gene ends were 3 bases for V and 2 bases for J; bases not matched to a gene: 9. DNA of the CDR3: TGTGCCTGTGACCCAGTACTGGGGGATACTACCTTGACAGCACAACTCTTCTTT. It specifies CACDPVLGDTTLTAQLFF.

To note about this clone: Given a much more abundant clone one base away, this may be a read error. The chain combines TRDV2 with TRDJ3, with TRDD3 identical over 9 bases. The J gene, absent from TCRdb, was called here by matching the DNA to germline. The V gene's germline CDR1 is GEAIGNYY and CDR2 EKD. The ends lost 0 bases at V and 0 bases at J; junction bases unmatched: 2. The CDR3 sequence is 18 residues long. CDR3 residues: CACDTGGYNSWDTRQMFF. The CDR3, as DNA: TGTGCCTGTGACACCGGGGGATACAACTCCTGGGACACCCGACAGATGTTTTTC.

In this sample, this clone is large. The gene calls are TRDV2 and TRDJ3; 10 bases agree with TRDD3. This CDR3 has 16 amino acids. Trimming at V came to 3 bases and at J to 3 bases, leaving 1 base not matched to a gene. Germline-derived CDR1 and CDR2 are GEAIGNYY and EKD. Here the CDR3 reads CACDDWGIWDTRQMFF. The CDR3 DNA follows: TGTGCCTGTGACGACTGGGGGATCTGGGACACCCGACAGATGTTTTTC.

As regards this clone: This likely came from a read error, as a far larger clone is one base away. The rearrangement links TRAV29/DV5 to TRDJ3, with D possibly being TRDD3 (6 bases). CDR3 size: 15 residues. CDR1 and CDR2 (germline): NSMFDY, ISSIKDK. CDR3 in amino acids: CARWGHSWDTRQMFF. As DNA, the CDR3 is TGTGCTCGTTGGGGGCACTCCTGGGACACCCGACAGATGTTTTTC.